This TCR beta chain appears in the sequencing data of a study of blood T cell repertoires in COVID-19. Study background: The United States, Italy and Spain were the sources of the acute and convalescent COVID-19 samples.

CDR1 is SNHLY and CDR2 is FYNNEI in the germline V gene. Unmatched junction bases numbered 4, after V lost 4 bases and J lost 6 bases. The CDR3 totals 15 residues. The method was immunoSEQ multiplex PCR; TCRdb's version includes in-frame clones alone and lacks a portion of them. The sample has tens of thousands of clones, about 88% seen once. The rearrangement joins TRBV2 to TRBJ1-6, with 9 bases fitting TRBD1. The sequencing sample was made of peripheral blood. This receptor was taken from a human donor in a cohort sampled during active COVID-19. The donor label of this sample is uncertain. CDR3 region: CASSGDRAGNSPLHF. The DNA of the CDR3 is TGTGCCAGCAGTGGGGACAGGGCGGGTAATTCACCCCTCCACTTT.